This record covers a single T cell receptor (beta chain). The data were taken from a study of shared clonotypes between healthy human individuals. CD4+ cell separation produced CD45RA+ naive and CD45RA-negative memory subsets. Clones were read by immunoSEQ multiplex PCR, and TCRdb kept only the in-frame ones, dropping some. This table has 1,400,000 or so clones, approximately 98.5% appearing once. CDR1 is SGHKS and CDR2 is YYEKEE in the germline V gene (reference sequence). V lost 6 bases and J 2 bases, leaving 28 bases between the germline ends. The CDR3 is 19 amino acids. This TCR came from a man aged 30 to 45 in good health. The genes are TRBV5-5 and TRBJ2-3; D is perhaps TRBD2 (6 bases). Material for sequencing was naive CD4+ T cells sorted from blood. Subset specified: CD45RA+ positively selected. CDR3 protein: CASKSLGLSGGGHTDTQYF. CDR3 nucleotide sequence: TGTGCCAGCAAATCCCTGGGACTTAGCGGAGGCGGGCACACAGATACGCAGTATTTT.